The source of this TCR beta chain is a study of control samples from healthy donors and cancer patients. Profiling relied on immunoSEQ multiplex PCR, and the TCRdb table lists in-frame clones only, not all of them. The sample has some 120,000 clones, approximately 87% seen once. The CDR3 extends over 14 amino acids. CDR1 is MNHEY and CDR2 is SMNVEV in the germline V gene (reference sequence). V was clipped by 8 bases and J by 8 bases, with 18 bases between them. The chain recombines TRBV27 with TRBJ1-4; TRBD1 is a possible D gene (6 bases). The receptor's source is a man aged 55 to 70 in good health. The source material was blood. CDR3 sequence: CASCRDGGGEKLFF. Here the CDR3 DNA reads TGTGCCAGCTGCAGGGACGGGGGGGGCGAAAAACTGTTTTTT.